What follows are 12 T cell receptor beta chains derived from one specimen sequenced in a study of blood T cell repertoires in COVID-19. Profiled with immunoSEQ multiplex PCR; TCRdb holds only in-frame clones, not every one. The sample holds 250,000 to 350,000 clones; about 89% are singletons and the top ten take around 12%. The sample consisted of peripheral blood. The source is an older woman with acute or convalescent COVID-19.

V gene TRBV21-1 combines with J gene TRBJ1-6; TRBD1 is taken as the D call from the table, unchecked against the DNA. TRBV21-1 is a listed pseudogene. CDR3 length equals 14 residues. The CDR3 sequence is CASSRGEAGSPLHF. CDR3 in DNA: TGTGCCAGCAGCAGGGGCGAGGCTGGTTCACCCCTCCACTTT.

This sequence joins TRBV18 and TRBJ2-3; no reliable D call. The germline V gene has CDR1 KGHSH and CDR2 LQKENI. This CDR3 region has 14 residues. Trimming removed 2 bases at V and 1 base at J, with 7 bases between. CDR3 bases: TGTGCCAGCTCACCAGGGCGTCGCACAGATACGCAGTATTTT. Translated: CASSPGRRTDTQYF.

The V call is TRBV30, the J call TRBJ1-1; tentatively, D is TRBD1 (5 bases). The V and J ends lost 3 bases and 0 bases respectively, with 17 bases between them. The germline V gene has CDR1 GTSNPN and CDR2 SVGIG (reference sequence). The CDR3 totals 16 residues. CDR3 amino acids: CAWSVSWGLMNTEAFF. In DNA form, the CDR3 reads TGTGCCTGGAGCGTAAGTTGGGGCCTCATGAACACTGAAGCTTTCTTT. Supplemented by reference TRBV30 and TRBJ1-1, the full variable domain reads SQTIHQWPATLVQPVGSPLSLECTVEGTSNPNLYWYRQAAGRGLQLLFYSVGIGQISSEVPQNLSASRPQDRQFILSSKKLLLSDSGFYLCAWSVSWGLMNTEAFFGQGTRLTVV.

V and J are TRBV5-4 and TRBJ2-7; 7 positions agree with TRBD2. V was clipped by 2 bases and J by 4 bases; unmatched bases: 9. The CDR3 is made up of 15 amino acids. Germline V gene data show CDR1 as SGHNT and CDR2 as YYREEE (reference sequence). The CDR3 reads CASSFPGGLRYEQYF. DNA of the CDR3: TGTGCCAGCAGCTTCCCGGGAGGCTTGAGGTACGAGCAGTACTTC.

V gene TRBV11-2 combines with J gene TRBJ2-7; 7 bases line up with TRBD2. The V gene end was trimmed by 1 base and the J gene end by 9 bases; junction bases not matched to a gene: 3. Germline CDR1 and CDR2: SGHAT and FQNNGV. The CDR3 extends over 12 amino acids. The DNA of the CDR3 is TGTGCCAGCAGCTTAGGAGGCGGGGGGCAGTACTTC. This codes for CASSLGGGGQYF.

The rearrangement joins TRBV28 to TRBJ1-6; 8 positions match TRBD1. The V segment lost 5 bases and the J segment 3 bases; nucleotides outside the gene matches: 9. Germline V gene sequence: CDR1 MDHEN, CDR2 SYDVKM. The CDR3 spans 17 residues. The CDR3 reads CASSPRTGSNYNSPLHF. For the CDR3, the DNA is TGTGCCAGCAGTCCCCGGACAGGGAGTAACTATAATTCACCCCTCCACTTT.

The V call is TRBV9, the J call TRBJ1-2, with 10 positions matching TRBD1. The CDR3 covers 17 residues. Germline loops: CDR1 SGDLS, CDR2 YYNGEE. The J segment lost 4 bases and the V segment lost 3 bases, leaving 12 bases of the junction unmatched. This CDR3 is CASSAQTGGAEGYGYTF. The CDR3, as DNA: TGTGCCAGCAGCGCCCAGACAGGGGGCGCAGAGGGCTATGGCTACACCTTC.

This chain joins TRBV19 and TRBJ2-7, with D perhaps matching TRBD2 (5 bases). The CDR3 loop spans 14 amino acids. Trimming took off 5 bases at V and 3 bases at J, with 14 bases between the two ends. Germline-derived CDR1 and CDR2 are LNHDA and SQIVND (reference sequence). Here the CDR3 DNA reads TGTGCCAGTAGTTCGAGGGCAGGATACTACGAGCAGTACTTC. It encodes CASSSRAGYYEQYF.

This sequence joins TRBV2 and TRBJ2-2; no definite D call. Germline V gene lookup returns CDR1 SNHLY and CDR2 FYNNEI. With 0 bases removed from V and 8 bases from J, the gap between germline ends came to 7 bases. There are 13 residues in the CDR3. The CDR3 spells CASSEALRGELFF. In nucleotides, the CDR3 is TGTGCCAGCAGTGAAGCGCTCCGGGGGGAGCTGTTTTTT.

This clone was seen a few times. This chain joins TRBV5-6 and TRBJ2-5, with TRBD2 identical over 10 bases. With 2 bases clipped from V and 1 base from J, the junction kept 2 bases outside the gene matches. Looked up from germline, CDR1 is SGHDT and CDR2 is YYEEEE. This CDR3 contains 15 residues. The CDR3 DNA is TGTGCCAGCAGCTTCGGGACTAGCGCCCAAGAGACCCAGTACTTC. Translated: CASSFGTSAQETQYF.

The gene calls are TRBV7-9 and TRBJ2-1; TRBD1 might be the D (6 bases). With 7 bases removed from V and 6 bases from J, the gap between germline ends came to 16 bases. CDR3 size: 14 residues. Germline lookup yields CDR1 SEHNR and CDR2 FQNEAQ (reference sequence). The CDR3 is CASIISGEPNEQFF. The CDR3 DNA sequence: TGTGCCAGCATCATTTCAGGGGAACCCAATGAGCAGTTCTTC.

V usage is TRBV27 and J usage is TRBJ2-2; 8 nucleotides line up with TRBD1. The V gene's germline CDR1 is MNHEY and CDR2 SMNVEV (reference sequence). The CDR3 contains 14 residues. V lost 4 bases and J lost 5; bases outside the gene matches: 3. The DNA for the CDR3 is TGTGCCAGCAGTTCGGGACAGGATACCGGGGAGCTGTTTTTT. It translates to CASSSGQDTGELFF.